The source of this T cell receptor (beta chain) is a study of blood T cell repertoires in COVID-19. Study information: Sites in the United States, Italy and Spain provided acute and convalescent COVID-19 samples. In each case, the material was cDNA or gDNA derived from T cells, B-cell-depleted T cells, or PBMCs.

CDR1 and CDR2 from the germline V gene are LGHDT and YNNKEL (reference sequence). The CDR3 contains 14 residues. The V gene end was trimmed by 4 bases and the J gene end by 7 bases; junction bases not matched to a gene: 6. Enrollment of patients from Seattle took place during active infection, with longitudinal follow-up. In the authors' methods: Researchers report that nucleated cell counts were estimated from reference gene primer amplification. Only in-frame clones appear in the TCRdb table, and some are missing; sequencing was by immunoSEQ multiplex PCR. D and trimming come from the DNA, and the V and J calls and clone size come from that table. Of about 360,000 clones detected, around 88% appear once; the ten largest clones hold about 7.6%.

The receptor comes from a woman aged 55-69 years with COVID-19, enrolled during active disease. Material: peripheral blood. The chain is built from TRBV3-1 (or the pseudogene TRBV3-2) and TRBJ2-2, with 7 bases aligning to TRBD2. The CDR3 bases are TGTGCCAGCAGCCTTCGGGGGGAAGGCGGGGAGCTGTTTTTT. Protein product: CASSLRGEGGELFF.